The present entry profiles one TCR beta chain with its context. It has no known antigen specificity. No base quality information exists; no much larger clone differs at one position. The data belong to a study of T cells in localized non-small cell lung cancer (dated by TCRdb to the early 2020s). For context, the study as a whole: T cell repertoires of approximately 250 early-stage NSCLC patients were analyzed, with tumors being compared against uninvolved tumor-adjacent lungs. The cohort comprised approximately 240 treatment-naïve NSCLC patients with resected, localized lung tumors. A mean age of roughly 66 years was recorded for the NSCLC patients, of whom approximately 130 were male and around 100 were female. Findings and caveats that apply to the study as a whole: Longer overall survival was associated with higher blood T cell density, whereas shorter survival was associated with higher adjacent-lung clonality. Because the study design was exploratory, TCR variables were selected using unadjusted p-values without false-discovery rate correction. A median of approximately 53 of the top 100 tumor clones turned up in the paired uninvolved adjacent lung, and under 30 of those clones also ranked among the top 100 of that same adjacent lung. Uninvolved tumor-adjacent lung showed the highest T cell clonality, higher than tumor, which suggests more focused antigenic responses in the uninvolved tumor-adjacent lung. Multi-region tumor sequencing was not performed, so intratumor heterogeneity could not be excluded.

TCR beta CDR3 regions were sequenced from DNA using the immunoSEQ Assay. Turning to the authors' computational methods: To compute T cell density, TCR beta template counts were normalized to usable DNA, which was estimated by amplifying housekeeping genes. The preseqR package was used to estimate richness by extrapolating to 400,000 templates for PBMC samples and to 120,000 templates for tissue samples. Clonality was defined by subtracting Pielou's evenness from one. Tissue-enriched TCRs were identified by differential abundance testing using productive amino-acid clonotypes, minimum total count 5 and alpha 0.1. The Jaccard Index and the Morisita Overlap Index were used to quantify repertoire overlap between compartments. TCR beta CDR3s were clustered by GLIPH together with public tetramer-defined viral CDR3s, and at least three viral sequences plus V-gene enrichment were required for viral motifs. In its TCRdb copy, this immuneACCESS table keeps in-frame sequences only and misses some clones. Where compared with another copy, unresolved V genes explain less than half of these, and the others have no known cause. V and J calls and clone size follow that table, whereas D and trimming were derived from the DNA. The sample records some 2,000 clones, less than 35% of which are singletons. The ten largest clonotypes hold more than 9.5% of the sample.

Uninvolved adjacent lung was obtained at least 2 cm from the tumor margin, and the absence of atypia was confirmed by two independent pathologists. At diagnosis, tumor, uninvolved tumor-adjacent lung and peripheral blood were collected and then preserved as a mix of FFPE and fresh-frozen material. Trimming costs V 7 bases and J 7 bases, and their ends lie 11 bases apart. Via the germline V gene, CDR1 is WSHSY and CDR2 SAAADI. The CDR3 sequence holds 13 residues, the cysteine and phenylalanine included. Of all the DNA, just the CDR3 is kept, 39 bases in frame from base 1. This chain is built from TRBV10-2 and TRBJ1-6; TRBD1 is a possible D gene, resting on 5 matching bases. The sequence came from a male donor at least 60 years old with stage III squamous cell lung carcinoma. This sample comprised normal lung tissue next to the tumor, obtained before any cancer treatment. This receptor has the CDR3 CASIAGGNSPLHF. The DNA reads TGCGCCAGCATCGCGGGGGGAAATTCACCCCTCCACTTT.